This record concerns one TCR beta chain sequence. Antigen specificity is unknown. The data were obtained in a study of shared clonotypes between healthy human individuals. Findings of the study overall: Sample collection involved blood only; tissue repertoires are likely different.

Naive-designated CD8 cells lacked CD45RO, were positively enriched for CCR7, and omitted terminally differentiated effector memory CD45RA+ cells. Among the donors, all were Caucasian adults who lived in Nashville, Tennessee. This table comes from immunoSEQ multiplex PCR, and its TCRdb copy is limited to in-frame clones, with some not included. The sample yields around 1,900,000 clones, just over 90% seen once. The CDR3 consists of 11 residues. This sequence joins TRBV21-1 and TRBJ2-7. TRBV21-1 is a pseudogene. The sample taken for sequencing was naive CD8+ T cells from PBMCs. The clonotype was recovered from a man aged 18 to 30 in good health. Some clones in this sample may be carry-over from other donors' samples. This chain's CDR3 is CASTPTRGTFF. In DNA form, the CDR3 reads TGTGCCAGCACTCCAACAAGGGGGACTTTCTTC.